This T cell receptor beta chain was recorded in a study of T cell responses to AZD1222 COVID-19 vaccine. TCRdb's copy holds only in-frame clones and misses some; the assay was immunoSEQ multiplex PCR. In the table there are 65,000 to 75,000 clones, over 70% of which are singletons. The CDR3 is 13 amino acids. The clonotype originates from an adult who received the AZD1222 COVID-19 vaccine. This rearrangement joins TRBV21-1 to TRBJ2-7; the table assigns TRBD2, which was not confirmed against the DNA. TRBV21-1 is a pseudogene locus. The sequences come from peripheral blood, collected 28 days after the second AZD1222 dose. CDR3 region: CASPGRMSKEQYF. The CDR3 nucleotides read TGTGCCAGCCCAGGGAGGATGTCTAAAGAGCAGTACTTC.